This TCR beta chain was sequenced in a study of cytomegalovirus exposure and HLA in healthy donors. With regard to this clone: What it binds is not known.

Study results and caveats: Per published accounts, TCR beta sequences correctly predicted the HLA-A and HLA-B alleles of most subjects. The majority of TCR sequences were rare, yet some public TCRs appeared in many donors. A later look showed TCR association rates differing by HLA locus, highest for DRB1 and lowest for HLA-C.

With 7 bases removed from V and 0 bases from J, the gap between germline ends came to 13 bases. Germline V CDR1 and CDR2: MNHEY, SVGAGI. The CDR3 length is 15 residues. The primer mix had 60 Vbeta and 13 Jbeta primers. Method: immunoSEQ multiplex PCR; TCRdb's copy keeps in-frame clones and lacks some. The repertoire holds about 140,000 clones, with over 75% as singletons. This receptor was taken from a female donor in good health and CMV-seronegative. This sequence joins TRBV6-5 and TRBJ2-1; D gene ambiguous. Sequencing was performed on PBMCs. CDR3 bases: TGTGCCAGCACCCGTGCTGGCCTCTCCTACAATGAGCAGTTCTTC. Its translation: CASTRAGLSYNEQFF.